Detailed here is one T cell receptor (beta chain). The antigen remains unidentified. The CDR3 runs 15 residues. V was clipped by 3 bases and J by 3 bases; unmatched bases: 8. In germline, CDR1 is SGDLS, CDR2 YYNGEE. The data were produced by immunoSEQ multiplex PCR, yet TCRdb's version contains in-frame clones alone and is incomplete. Here the sample spans roughly 100,000 clones, about 86% being singletons. This specimen belongs to a study of T cell responses to AZD1222 COVID-19 vaccine. Study-wide background: Second-dose intervals of approximately 4 or approximately 12 weeks were pooled.

Study findings and constraints: Regions 160-218 and 743-854 dominated among vaccine-associated CD4 TCRs spanning spike. Receipt of two AZD1222 doses was followed by a rise in Spike-specific TCR breadth and depth.

V is TRBV9 and J is TRBJ2-7, with 8 bases that match TRBD1. The sequence came from an adult in good health. This material consisted of peripheral blood, taken on day 0 of AZD1222 vaccination. This chain's CDR3 is CASSAGTGQFYEQYF. The CDR3 nucleotides read TGTGCCAGCAGCGCAGGGACAGGACAATTCTACGAGCAGTACTTC.